The 7 T cell receptor beta chains reported below all come from one sample, sequenced in a study of blood T cell repertoires in COVID-19. The method was immunoSEQ multiplex PCR; TCRdb's version includes in-frame clones alone and lacks a portion of them. The data show around 63,000 clones, with around 89% seen just once and 1.2% held by the top ten. Source material: peripheral blood. These receptors were collected from a woman aged 60 to 75 with acute or convalescent COVID-19.

This sequence joins TRBV6-5 and TRBJ2-1; 8 bases align to TRBD1. The J segment lost 2 bases and the V segment lost 4 bases, leaving 4 bases of the junction unmatched. The CDR3 is made up of 15 amino acids. The V gene's germline CDR1 is MNHEY and CDR2 SVGAGI. The CDR3 loop is CASSLDRVTYNEQFF. In DNA, the CDR3 is TGTGCCAGCAGTTTGGACAGGGTTACCTACAATGAGCAGTTCTTC.

The chain carries TRBV11-2 and TRBJ2-7; the match to TRBD2 covers 7 bases. J lost 5 bases, V lost 3 bases, and 4 bases had no gene match. The CDR3 has 13 amino acids. Germline CDR1 SGHAT, CDR2 FQNNGV. As DNA, the CDR3 is TGTGCCAGCAGCTTTGGGCTAGCGGACGAGCAGTACGTC. Residues: CASSFGLADEQYV.

This clone was observed a single time. V usage is TRBV3-1 (or the pseudogene TRBV3-2) and J usage is TRBJ1-6; 7 nucleotides agree with TRBD1. V lost 3 bases, J lost 6 bases, and 5 bases stayed unmatched. CDR3 size: 15 residues. CDR1 and CDR2 from the germline V gene are LGHDT and YNNKEL (reference sequence). The DNA of the CDR3 is TGTGCCAGCAGCCAGACAGGGAGTGCTAATTCACCCCTCCACTTT. Protein product: CASSQTGSANSPLHF.

The V and J genes are TRBV4-3 and TRBJ1-2; 8 bases line up with TRBD1. The CDR3 has 16 amino acids. With 0 bases clipped from V and 6 bases from J, the junction kept 9 bases outside the gene matches. Germline V gene sequence: CDR1 LGHNA, CDR2 YSLEER. The CDR3 DNA is TGCGCCAGCAGCCAAGATCTGGAGGGACAGGCGGATGGCTACACCTTC. Its translation is CASSQDLEGQADGYTF.

The chain combines TRBV7-8 with TRBJ2-4, with a weak D call TRBD1 (6 bases). Germline lookup yields CDR1 SGHVS and CDR2 FQNEAQ. This CDR3 spans 15 amino acids. Between the trimmed V and J ends, which lost 5 bases and 9 bases, there was a span of 20 bases. CDR3 loop: CASSAYGTQGRIQYF. For the CDR3, the DNA is TGTGCCAGCAGCGCATACGGGACACAGGGCCGCATTCAGTACTTC.

This chain connects TRBV9 to TRBJ2-1; TRBD2 agrees at 7 bases. This CDR3 contains 14 residues. V was clipped by 4 bases and J by 6 bases; unmatched bases: 7. Germline V gene sequence: CDR1 SGDLS, CDR2 YYNGEE. CDR3 nucleotide sequence: TGTGCCAGCAGCACGAGACTAGCCACCAATGAGCAGTTCTTC. Amino acids: CASSTRLATNEQFF.

The V and J genes are TRBV2 and TRBJ2-6, with TRBD1 matching over 8 bases. The CDR3 contains 16 residues. CDR1 and CDR2 (germline): SNHLY, FYNNEI. V lost 9 bases and J lost 0; bases outside the gene matches: 7. CDR3 amino acids: CARRDRSYSGANVLTF. DNA of the CDR3: TGTGCCAGACGGGACAGGAGCTACTCTGGGGCCAACGTCCTGACTTTC.